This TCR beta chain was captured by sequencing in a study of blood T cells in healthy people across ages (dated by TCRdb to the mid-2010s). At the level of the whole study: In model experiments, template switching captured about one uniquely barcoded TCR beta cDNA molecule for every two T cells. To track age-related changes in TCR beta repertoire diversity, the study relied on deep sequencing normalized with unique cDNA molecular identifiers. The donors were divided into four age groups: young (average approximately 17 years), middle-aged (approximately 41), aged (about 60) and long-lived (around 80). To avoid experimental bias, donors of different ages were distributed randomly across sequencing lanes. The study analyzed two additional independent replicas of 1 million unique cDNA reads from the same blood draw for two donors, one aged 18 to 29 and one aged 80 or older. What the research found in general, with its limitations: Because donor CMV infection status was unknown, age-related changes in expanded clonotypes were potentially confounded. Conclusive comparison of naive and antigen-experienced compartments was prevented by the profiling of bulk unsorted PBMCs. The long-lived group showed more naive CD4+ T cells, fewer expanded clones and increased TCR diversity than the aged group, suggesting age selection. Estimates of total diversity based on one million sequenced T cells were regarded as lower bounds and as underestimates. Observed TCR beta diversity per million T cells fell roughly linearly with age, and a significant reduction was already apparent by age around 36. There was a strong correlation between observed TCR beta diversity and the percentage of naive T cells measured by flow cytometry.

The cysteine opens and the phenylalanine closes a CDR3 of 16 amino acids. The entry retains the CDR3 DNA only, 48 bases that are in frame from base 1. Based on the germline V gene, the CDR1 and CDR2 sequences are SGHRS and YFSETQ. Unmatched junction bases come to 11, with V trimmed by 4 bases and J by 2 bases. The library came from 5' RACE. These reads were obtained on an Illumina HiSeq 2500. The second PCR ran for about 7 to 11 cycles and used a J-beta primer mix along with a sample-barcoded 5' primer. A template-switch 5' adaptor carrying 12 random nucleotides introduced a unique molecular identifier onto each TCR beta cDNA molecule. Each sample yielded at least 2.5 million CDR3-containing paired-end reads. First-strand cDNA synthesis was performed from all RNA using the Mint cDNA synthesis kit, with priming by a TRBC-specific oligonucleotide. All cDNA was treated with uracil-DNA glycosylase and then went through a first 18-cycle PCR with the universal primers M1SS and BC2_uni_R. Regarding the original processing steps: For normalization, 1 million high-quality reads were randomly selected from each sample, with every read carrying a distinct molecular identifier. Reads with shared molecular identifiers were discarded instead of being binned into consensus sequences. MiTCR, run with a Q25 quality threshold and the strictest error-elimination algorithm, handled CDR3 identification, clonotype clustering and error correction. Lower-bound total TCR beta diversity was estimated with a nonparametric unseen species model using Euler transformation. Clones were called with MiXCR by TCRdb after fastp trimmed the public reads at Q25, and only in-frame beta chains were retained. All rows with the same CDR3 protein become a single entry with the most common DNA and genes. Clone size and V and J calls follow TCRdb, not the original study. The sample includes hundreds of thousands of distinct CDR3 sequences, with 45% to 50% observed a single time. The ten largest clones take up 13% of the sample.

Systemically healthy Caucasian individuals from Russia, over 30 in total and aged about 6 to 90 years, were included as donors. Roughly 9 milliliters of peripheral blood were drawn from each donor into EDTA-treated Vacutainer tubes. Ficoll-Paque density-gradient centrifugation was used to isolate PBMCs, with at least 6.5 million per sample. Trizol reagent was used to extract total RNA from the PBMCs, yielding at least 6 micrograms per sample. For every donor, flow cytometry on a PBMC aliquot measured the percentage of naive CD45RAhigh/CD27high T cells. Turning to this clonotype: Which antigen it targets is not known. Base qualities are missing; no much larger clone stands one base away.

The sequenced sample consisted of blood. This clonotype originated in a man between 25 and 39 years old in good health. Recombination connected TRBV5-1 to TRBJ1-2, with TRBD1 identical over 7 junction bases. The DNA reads TGCGCCAGCAGCCGCTCGGAGCAGGGGGAAAACTATGGCTACACCTTC. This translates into CASSRSEQGENYGYTF.